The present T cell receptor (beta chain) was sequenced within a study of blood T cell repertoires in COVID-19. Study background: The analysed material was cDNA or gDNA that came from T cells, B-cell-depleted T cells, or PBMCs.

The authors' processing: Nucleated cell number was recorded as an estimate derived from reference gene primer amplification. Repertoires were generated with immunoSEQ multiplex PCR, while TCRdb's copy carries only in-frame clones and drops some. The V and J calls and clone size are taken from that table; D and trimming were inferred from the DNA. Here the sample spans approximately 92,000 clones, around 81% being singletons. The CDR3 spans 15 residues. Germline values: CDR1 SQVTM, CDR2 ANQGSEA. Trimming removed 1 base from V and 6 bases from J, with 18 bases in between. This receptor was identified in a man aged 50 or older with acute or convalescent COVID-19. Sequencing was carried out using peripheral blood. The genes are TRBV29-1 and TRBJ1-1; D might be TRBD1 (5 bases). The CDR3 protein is CSVEGRGVPGAEAFF. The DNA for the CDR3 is TGCAGCGTTGAAGGGAGGGGAGTTCCGGGGGCTGAAGCTTTCTTT.